This T cell receptor (beta chain) was obtained from a study of blood T cell repertoires in COVID-19. Participants reported their clinical history, and cohort assignment relied on those reports. The V gene's germline CDR1 is MNHNY and CDR2 SVGAGI (reference sequence). The V gene lost 7 bases and the J gene lost 6 bases, with 19 bases spanning the gap. The CDR3 is made up of 15 amino acids. Methods used by the authors: Using reference gene primer amplification, nucleated cell counts were estimated. Here immunoSEQ multiplex PCR was the method, and the copy in TCRdb shows in-frame clones only, minus some. Clone size and V and J calls were adopted from that table, with D and trimming inferred from the DNA. The table has some 200,000 clones, 80% to 85% seen once.

The J gene is TRBJ1-5, the V gene TRBV6-6, with D uncertain. The clonotype originates from a woman in her forties or fifties with acute COVID-19. Sequenced material: PBMCs or T cells enriched from blood (not recorded which). The CDR3 bases are TGTGCCAGCAAAGCGGTCGCGGAGGGTAGTCAGCCCCAGCATTTT. Its protein is CASKAVAEGSQPQHF.